Listed below are T cell receptor beta chains from one sample, sequenced in a study of cytomegalovirus exposure and HLA in healthy donors. Libraries were prepared by immunoSEQ multiplex PCR; TCRdb keeps only in-frame clonotypes and omits some of them. The table records some 65,000 clones, roughly 96% of them present only once. What was sequenced was PBMCs. Receptors originate from a man in his late teens or twenties in good health and CMV-seronegative. The CDR3 runs from the conserved cysteine through the conserved F or W. The D gene is left open where the match is weak. The size field is filled for only some rows; it gives once, few, many or a size class.

TRBJ1-1	.	.	TRBV18	CASSPAVTEAFF	TGTGCCAGCTCACCGGCGGTAACTGAAGCTTTCTTT
TRBJ2-7	TRBD2	.	TRBV30	CAWTGLAGYEQYF	TGTGCCTGGACGGGACTAGCGGGCTACGAGCAGTACTTC
TRBJ1-4	TRBD1	.	TRBV7-9	CASSVDRGDEKLFF	TGTGCCAGCAGCGTCGACAGGGGAGATGAAAAACTGTTTTTT
TRBJ2-3	.	.	TRBV6-5	CASSYRGLGQYF	TGTGCCAGCAGTTACAGGGGTCTGGGGCAGTATTTT
TRBJ1-3	.	.	TRBV7-2	CASSLDTSSGNTIYF	TGTGCCAGCAGCTTAGACACCTCCTCTGGAAACACCATATATTTT
TRBJ1-1	TRBD1	.	TRBV25-1	CASSELTGMNTEAFF	TGTGCCAGCAGTGAATTGACAGGGATGAACACTGAAGCTTTCTTT
TRBJ1-1	.	.	TRBV27	CASSLWGSKNTEAFF	TGTGCCAGCAGTTTATGGGGCAGTAAGAACACTGAAGCTTTCTTT
TRBJ1-4	.	.	TRBV6-1	CASTPGALEKLFF	TGTGCCAGCACCCCAGGGGCGCTCGAAAAACTGTTTTTT
TRBJ1-5	TRBD1	.	TRBV7-2	CASSSPDRAFNQPQHF	TGTGCCAGCAGCTCCCCGGACAGGGCATTCAATCAGCCCCAGCATTTT
TRBJ2-7	.	.	TRBV5-4	CAMTTLGAYEQYF	TGTGCCATGACAACGTTAGGGGCCTACGAGCAGTACTTC
TRBJ1-1	.	.	TRBV5-4	CASSLVREGTEAFF	TGTGCCAGCAGCTTGGTCAGGGAAGGCACTGAAGCTTTCTTT
TRBJ2-7	.	.	TRBV28	CASEGPGVWYF	TGTGCCAGCGAGGGGCCGGGGGTGTGGTACTTC
TRBJ2-7	.	.	TRBV6-5	CASSYSTTTYEQYF	TGTGCCAGCAGTTACTCGACGACTACCTACGAGCAGTACTTC
TRBJ2-7	.	.	TRBV5-1	CASSFEDPYEQYF	TGCGCCAGCAGCTTCGAGGATCCCTACGAGCAGTACTTC
TRBJ1-2	TRBD1	.	TRBV19	CASYRQGVDYGYTF	TGTGCCAGCTACAGACAGGGGGTGGACTATGGCTACACCTTC
TRBJ1-5	.	.	TRBV29-1	CSVLQGNNQPQHF	TGCAGCGTTCTGCAGGGGAACAATCAGCCCCAGCATTTT
TRBJ2-1	TRBD1	.	TRBV7-6	CASSPDRGTYNEQFF	TGTGCCAGCAGCCCGGACAGGGGGACCTACAATGAGCAGTTCTTC
TRBJ2-1	TRBD2	.	TRBV12-5	CASGLVVSRGSDNEQFF	TGTGCTAGTGGTTTGGTAGTGTCCCGCGGGAGTGACAATGAGCAGTTCTTC
TRBJ2-5	TRBD1	.	TRBV7-2	CASSLMTGGRETQYF	TGTGCCAGCAGTCTTATGACAGGGGGGAGGGAGACCCAGTACTTC
TRBJ1-5	.	.	TRBV7-2	CASSLVRGSNQPQHF	TGTGCCAGCAGCTTAGTCAGGGGTAGCAATCAGCCCCAGCATTTT
TRBJ1-1	TRBD1	.	TRBV10-1	CASSESVQGTEAFF	TGCGCCAGCAGTGAGTCGGTACAGGGGACTGAAGCTTTCTTT
TRBJ2-4	TRBD2	few	TRBV28	CASSPGGVDIQYF	TGTGCCAGCAGCCCCGGGGGGGTAGACATTCAGTACTTC
TRBJ2-2	TRBD2	once	TRBV5-1	CASSPLSGIDTGELFF	TGCGCCAGCAGCCCACTAAGCGGGATCGACACCGGGGAGCTGTTTTTT
TRBJ2-1	.	once	TRBV2	CASSELRPVEQFF	TGTGCCAGCAGTGAGTTACGCCCGGTTGAGCAGTTCTTC
TRBJ2-1	.	once	TRBV7-7	CAAERGYSVNEQFF	TGTGCCGCGGAAAGGGGGTACTCGGTCAATGAGCAGTTCTTC
TRBJ2-7	.	.	TRBV2	CASSADRSRDEQYF	TGTGCCAGCAGTGCCGACAGGTCCCGTGACGAGCAGTACTTC
TRBJ2-2	.	.	TRBV27	CASSLGLGAGELFF	TGTGCCAGCAGTTTGGGTCTCGGGGCCGGGGAGCTGTTTTTT
TRBJ2-5	.	.	TRBV11-2	CASSLGQVETQYF	TGTGCCAGCAGCTTAGGACAAGTAGAGACCCAGTACTTC
TRBJ1-1	.	.	TRBV19	CASSIPGQLNTEAFF	TGTGCCAGTAGTATTCCGGGACAACTGAACACTGAAGCTTTCTTT
TRBJ2-1	TRBD2	.	TRBV10-3	CAISDPGLASYNEQFF	TGTGCCATCAGTGATCCGGGACTAGCCTCCTACAATGAGCAGTTCTTC
TRBJ1-6	.	.	TRBV25-1	CASSESGGSPLHF	TGTGCCAGCAGTGAATCCGGGGGTTCACCCCTCCACTTT
TRBJ1-1	.	.	TRBV13	CASSLDNGNTEAFF	TGTGCCAGCAGCTTAGATAACGGGAACACTGAAGCTTTCTTT
TRBJ2-7	.	.	TRBV6-5	CASSYSNSYEQYF	TGTGCCAGCAGTTACTCGAACTCGTACGAGCAGTACTTC
TRBJ2-5	.	.	TRBV6-1	CASSLGRAKETQYF	TGTGCCAGCAGTTTGGGCAGGGCCAAAGAGACCCAGTACTTC
TRBJ1-5	.	.	TRBV28	CASSESNQPQHF	TGTGCCAGCAGTGAGAGCAATCAGCCCCAGCATTTT
TRBJ2-1	.	.	TRBV5-1	CASSPLAVNEQFF	TGCGCCAGCAGCCCTTTAGCGGTCAATGAGCAGTTCTTC
TRBJ1-2	.	.	TRBV6-6	CASSREGGYGYTF	TGTGCCAGCAGTCGAGAAGGCGGTTATGGCTACACCTTC
TRBJ1-2	TRBD1	.	TRBV19	CASSNPGQGALGYTF	TGTGCCAGTAGTAATCCGGGACAGGGGGCGTTGGGCTACACCTTC
TRBJ2-1	TRBD2	.	TRBV4-2	CASSQVPSGEPNEQFF	TGTGCCAGCAGCCAAGTGCCCAGCGGGGAACCCAATGAGCAGTTCTTC
TRBJ2-2	TRBD1	.	TRBV27	CASSLIGGQVNTGELFF	TGTGCCAGCAGTTTAATAGGGGGACAGGTGAACACCGGGGAGCTGTTTTTT
TRBJ2-7	TRBD2	.	TRBV27	CASRKPAGGLYEQYF	TGTGCCAGCAGAAAACCAGCGGGAGGTCTCTACGAGCAGTACTTC
TRBJ2-1	TRBD2	.	TRBV13	CASSLLGLASSYNEQFF	TGTGCCAGCAGCCTCCTTGGACTAGCGAGCTCCTACAATGAGCAGTTCTTC
TRBJ1-4	.	.	TRBV9	CASSPRGMDEKLFF	TGTGCCAGCAGCCCGAGGGGGATGGATGAAAAACTGTTTTTT
TRBJ2-2	.	.	TRBV4-1	CASSHQPGQNTGELFF	TGCGCCAGCAGCCATCAACCGGGACAGAACACCGGGGAGCTGTTTTTT
TRBJ2-3	.	.	TRBV7-9	CASSLVLDGRRSGTDTQYF	TGTGCCAGCAGCTTAGTGCTAGACGGGAGACGTTCGGGCACAGATACGCAGTATTTT
TRBJ1-1	TRBD1	.	TRBV5-6	CASSLTTGGAEAFF	TGTGCCAGCAGTTTAACAACAGGGGGGGCTGAAGCTTTCTTT
TRBJ2-1	TRBD2	.	TRBV5-1	CASSPGALAGVDEQFF	TGCGCCAGCAGCCCGGGAGCGCTAGCGGGAGTCGATGAGCAGTTCTTC
TRBJ1-6	.	few	TRBV7-2	CASSLGTATSPLHF	TGTGCCAGCAGCTTAGGGACAGCCACTTCACCCCTCCACTTT
TRBJ2-6	TRBD2	.	TRBV29-1	CSVEGQEGGTNVLTF	TGCAGCGTTGAAGGCCAGGAGGGAGGGACCAACGTCCTGACTTTC
TRBJ2-1	.	.	TRBV11-2	CASSLVTFEQFF	TGTGCCAGCAGCTTAGTGACATTTGAGCAGTTCTTC
TRBJ2-3	TRBD2	.	TRBV5-1	CASSYESGSSDTQYF	TGCGCCAGCAGCTATGAAAGCGGGAGCTCAGATACGCAGTATTTT
TRBJ2-7	TRBD2	.	TRBV28	CASTPGTSGTSAYEQYF	TGTGCCAGCACCCCCGGGACTAGCGGGACGAGCGCCTACGAGCAGTACTTC
TRBJ1-4	TRBD1	.	TRBV19	CASSTGQHEKLFF	TGTGCCAGTAGTACGGGACAGCATGAAAAACTGTTTTTT
TRBJ2-7	TRBD1	.	TRBV7-3	CASSEGPGQDYEQYF	TGTGCCAGCAGCGAGGGGCCGGGACAGGACTACGAGCAGTACTTC
TRBJ1-1	.	.	TRBV7-2	CASSLGAVMNTEAFF	TGTGCCAGCAGCTTAGGTGCAGTTATGAACACTGAAGCTTTCTTT
TRBJ2-1	TRBD1	.	TRBV4-1	CASSQRLTGASYNEQFF	TGCGCCAGCAGCCAGCGCTTAACAGGGGCCTCCTACAATGAGCAGTTCTTC
TRBJ2-7	TRBD1	once	TRBV6-1	CASSESGTGGSYEQYF	TGTGCCAGCAGTGAAAGCGGGACAGGGGGGTCCTACGAGCAGTACTTC
TRBJ2-5	TRBD2	.	TRBV10-3	CAISESTSGRGETQYF	TGTGCCATCAGTGAGTCAACCAGCGGGAGAGGGGAGACCCAGTACTTC